This passage covers 12 T cell receptor beta chains from one sample sequenced in a study of cytomegalovirus exposure and HLA in healthy donors. A multiplex PCR was run with 60 Vbeta primers and 13 Jbeta primers. Measured with immunoSEQ multiplex PCR; TCRdb has only the in-frame clones, and not every one. The table lists approximately 160,000 clones, around 79% of them singletons. Material: PBMCs. These receptors were collected from a woman aged 40 to 50 in good health and CMV-seropositive.

This chain connects TRBV18 to TRBJ1-1; 8 positions agree with TRBD1. The V and J ends lost 6 bases and 6 bases, in that order; junction bases with no gene match: 12. Germline-derived CDR1 and CDR2 are KGHSH and LQKENI. This CDR3 contains 15 residues. The CDR3 bases are TGTGCCAGCTCCGCGAGGCAGGGGGCGCTATCTGAAGCTTTCTTT. Its translation: CASSARQGALSEAFF.

The chain has TRBV19 and TRBJ2-3, with 7 positions matching TRBD1. This CDR3 has 14 residues. J gave up 2 bases and V 3 bases, and 2 bases lay outside the gene matches. The germline V gene has CDR1 LNHDA and CDR2 SQIVND (reference sequence). The CDR3 protein is CASSMGQSTDTQYF. The DNA for the CDR3 is TGTGCCAGTAGTATGGGACAGTCCACAGATACGCAGTATTTT.

This clone has only a few counts. The chain is built from TRBV5-4 and TRBJ1-2; possibly TRBD1 for D (6 bases). Germline V CDR1 and CDR2: SGHNT, YYREEE (reference sequence). Trimming pared 0 bases from V and 8 bases from J, leaving 14 bases between. The CDR3 contains 14 residues. CDR3 DNA sequence: TGTGCCAGCAGCTTGGGGCTGGGGGCTGGGGGCTACACCTTC. This translates into CASSLGLGAGGYTF.

The J gene is TRBJ1-2, the V gene TRBV2; the D is unclear. This CDR3 is 13 amino acids long. CDR1 and CDR2 (germline): SNHLY, FYNNEI. V was shortened by 5 bases and J by 12 bases, with 19 bases between the two germline ends. CDR3 nucleotides: TGTGCCAGCAGTAGTACAAGGGAGGGCCTCAACACCTTC. Its protein product is CASSSTREGLNTF.

This clone was observed a few times. V is TRBV30 and J is TRBJ1-1; no firm D call. The V and J ends lost 3 bases and 3 bases respectively, with 5 bases between them. CDR3 length equals 11 residues. Per germline, CDR1 GTSNPN and CDR2 SVGIG (reference sequence). The CDR3 loop is CAWRRDTEAFF. Written as DNA, the CDR3 is TGTGCCTGGAGGAGGGACACTGAAGCTTTCTTT.

This clone was observed a few times. V is TRBV30 and J is TRBJ2-7; 7 bases line up with TRBD2. Trimming at V came to 2 bases and at J to 6 bases, leaving 7 bases not matched to a gene. The germline CDR1 and CDR2 sequences are GTSNPN and SVGIG (reference sequence). This CDR3 spans 13 amino acids. CDR3 bases: TGTGCCTGGAGTTCCGGACTAGACGGCGAGCAGTACTTC. Translating it yields CAWSSGLDGEQYF.

The chain couples TRBV9 to TRBJ2-7; D is undetermined. Germline V gives CDR1 SGDLS, CDR2 YYNGEE. The CDR3 consists of 14 residues. Trimming removed 0 bases from V and 1 base from J, with 8 bases in between. In DNA, the CDR3 is TGTGCCAGCAGCGTAGGGAGCAGATCCTACGAGCAGTACTTC. It encodes CASSVGSRSYEQYF.

The chain combines TRBV27 with TRBJ1-3, with a tentative D call TRBD1 (5 bases). The CDR3 has 12 residues. Per the germline V gene, CDR1 is MNHEY and CDR2 is SMNVEV (reference sequence). V lost 5 bases and J 11 bases, leaving 13 bases between the germline ends. CDR3 loop: CASSAPWGAIYF. The CDR3 DNA reads as TGTGCCAGCAGTGCCCCGTGGGGGGCCATATATTTT.

This clone turned up a few times. The CDR3 spells CASFAYGGNTIYF. The CDR3 coding sequence is TGTGCCAGCTTTGCCTACGGGGGAAACACCATATATTTT. This rearrangement joins TRBV2 to TRBJ1-3; D remains unclear. V was cut by 8 bases and J by 4 bases, with 12 bases left in between. The CDR3 is 13 residues long. Germline V lookup: CDR1 SNHLY, CDR2 FYNNEI.

The J gene is TRBJ1-4, the V gene TRBV11-2, with 10 positions matching TRBD1. V was clipped by 4 bases and J by 8 bases; unmatched bases: 7. Germline V lookup: CDR1 SGHAT, CDR2 FQNNGV. The CDR3 loop spans 15 amino acids. The CDR3 nucleotides are TGTGCCAGCAGCTCAACGACAGGGGGCCACGAAAAACTGTTTTTT. This gives the protein CASSSTTGGHEKLFF.

This clone came up a few times. The V and J genes are TRBV9 and TRBJ2-2; tentative D call: TRBD1 (7 bases). The CDR3 extends over 15 amino acids. Looked up from germline, CDR1 is SGDLS and CDR2 is YYNGEE. The V end lost 0 bases, the J end lost 7 bases, and 13 bases lay between the germline ends. The CDR3 spells CASSVGNRGGGELFF. As DNA, the CDR3 is TGTGCCAGCAGCGTAGGAAACAGGGGAGGCGGGGAGCTGTTTTTT. Full variable domain (remainder filled in from reference TRBV9 and TRBJ2-2): DSGVTQTPKHLITATGQRVTLRCSPRSGDLSVYWYQQSLDQGLQFLIQYYNGEERAKGNILERFSAQQFPDLHSELNLSSLELGDSALYFCASSVGNRGGGELFFGEGSRLTVL.

This sequence joins TRBV19 and TRBJ2-7; TRBD1 matches at 7 bases. The CDR3 totals 13 residues. In germline, CDR1 is LNHDA, CDR2 SQIVND (reference sequence). Trimming at V came to 5 bases and at J to 2 bases, leaving 3 bases not matched to a gene. In DNA, the CDR3 is TGTGCCAGTAGTTCGGGACAGACCTACGAGCAGTACTTC. It codes for CASSSGQTYEQYF.